Shown below are 21 T cell receptor beta chains from a single sample sequenced in a study of T cells in Graves' hyperthyroidism and ophthalmopathy. Amplification yielded TCR beta CDR3 regions, with RNA transcripts as the source. Initially, a first-round RT-PCR of the TCR CDR3 employed the HTBI primer set. Each CDR3 protein is one row after TCRdb ran MiXCR on the multiplex PCR reads. The sample has about 480,000 distinct CDR3 sequences, approximately 15% seen once. Sequencing input: blood. These receptors were taken from a woman younger than 35 with Graves' hyperthyroidism.

The sample holds many counts of this clonotype. The chain joins TRBV7-6 to TRBJ2-5, with D tentatively TRBD2 (5 bases). Trimming removed 2 bases at V and 11 bases at J, with 12 bases between. The CDR3 is made up of 12 amino acids. Germline V gives CDR1 SGHVS, CDR2 FNYEAQ. The CDR3 region is CASSLYLAEQYF. CDR3 in DNA: TGTGCCAGCAGCTTATACCTAGCAGAACAGTACTTC. Combining the CDR3 with reference TRBV7-6 and TRBJ2-5 gives the whole variable domain GAGVSQSPRYKVTKRGQDVALRCDPISGHVSLYWYRQALGQGPEFLTYFNYEAQQDKSGLPNDRFSAERPEGSISTLTIQRTEQRDSAMYRCASSLYLAEQYFGPGTRLLVL.

This clonotype is classed as medium-sized (0.01 to 0.1%). V is TRBV12-3 or TRBV12-4 and J is TRBJ2-7, with D uncertain. V was trimmed by 3 bases and J by 0 bases, leaving 18 bases between them. The CDR3 has 17 residues. The CDR3 region is CASSLGGLSSSSYEQYV. CDR3 DNA: TGTGCCAGCAGTTTGGGTGGTTTGAGTTCCAGCTCCTACGAGCAGTACGTC.

A note on this clonotype: It may be a read error: a sequence one base away is much more abundant. The chain uses TRBV3-1 and TRBJ2-7, with 12 bases aligning to TRBD2. The end of the DNA aligns better with TRBJ2-1, so the J call may be wrong. CDR3 length: 14 residues. Germline-derived CDR1 and CDR2 are LGHDT and YNNKEL (reference sequence). The CDR3 coding sequence is TGTGCCAGCAGCCAGACTAGCGGGAGCTACGAGCAGTTCTTC. This encodes CASSQTSGSYEQFF.

On this clonotype itself: It may be a read error: a sequence one base away is much more abundant. The chain uses TRBV27 and TRBJ1-5; D call uncertain. CDR1 and CDR2 from the germline V gene are MNHEY and SMNVEV (reference sequence). The CDR3 contains 14 residues. The DNA of the CDR3 is TGTGTCAGCAGTTTAAGGCCCCCCAATCAGCCCCAGCATTTT. Protein product: CVSSLRPPNQPQHF.

This clonotype was observed at least ten times. The chain recombines TRBV24-1 with TRBJ1-2; no reliable D call. Germline V gives CDR1 KGHDR, CDR2 SFDVKD. V gave up 3 bases and J gave up 7 bases, with 20 bases separating them. CDR3 length: 16 amino acids. The CDR3 reads CATSDGEGKRLGGYTF. Written as DNA, the CDR3 is TGTGCCACCAGTGATGGCGAAGGAAAACGATTAGGTGGCTACACCTTC.

The table lists this clonotype with many counts. The CDR3 spells CASSQGSAVEQYF. CDR3 in DNA: TGTGCCAGCAGCCAAGGATCAGCTGTCGAGCAGTACTTC. The chain combines TRBV3-1 with TRBJ2-7; unclear D gene. CDR1 and CDR2 from the germline V gene are LGHDT and YNNKEL (reference sequence). This CDR3 is built from 13 residues. V was trimmed by 1 base and J by 6 bases, leaving 10 bases between them.

Points on this clonotype: A much bigger clone sits one base away, suggesting this may be a read error. The chain uses TRBV6-5 and TRBJ2-7; D gene uncertain. The CDR3 sequence is 14 residues long. Per germline, CDR1 MNHEY and CDR2 SVGAGI. Deletions cut 2 bases from V and 2 bases from J, with 10 bases between. The CDR3 loop reads CASSYGTTAYEQYV. The CDR3 DNA sequence: TGTGCCAGCAGTTACGGCACAACGGCCTACGAGCAGTACGTC.

This clonotype was counted between two and nine times. The V gene is TRBV30, the J gene TRBJ2-1, with D perhaps matching TRBD2 (6 bases). The CDR3 runs 16 residues. From germline, CDR1 is GTSNPN and CDR2 SVGIG (reference sequence). Trimming took 1 base from V and 7 from J, leaving 20 bases between them. For the CDR3, the DNA is TGTGCCTGGAGTGCCCGGGGAGGCGGGATCGGGAATGAGCAGTTCTTC. Translating gives CAWSARGGGIGNEQFF.

This clonotype has a count of ten or more. The gene calls are TRBV2 and TRBJ2-3; 7 bases align to TRBD2. V shed 8 bases and J 3 bases; nucleotides not matched to a gene: 11. Germline CDR1 SNHLY, CDR2 FYNNEI. The CDR3 length is 15 residues. The CDR3 DNA follows: TGTGCCAGCTCCACAAGGACTAGTCGTACAGATACGCAGTATTTT. It yields the protein CASSTRTSRTDTQYF.

In this sample, this clonotype turned up many times. As DNA, the CDR3 is TGCGCCAGCAGCTTGGGACAGGGACCTGCCTACGAGCAGTACGTC. Protein sequence: CASSLGQGPAYEQYV. The rearrangement links TRBV5-1 to TRBJ2-7; 7 positions agree with TRBD1. The CDR3 loop spans 15 amino acids. Trimming removed 0 bases from V and 2 bases from J; junction bases left unmatched: 5. Germline CDR1 and CDR2: SGHRS and YFSETQ.

This clonotype has more than one count but fewer than ten. This sequence joins TRBV4-1 and TRBJ2-5; weak D call: TRBD2 (5 bases). The V end was cut by 1 base, the J end by 1 base, with 13 bases between. Germline-derived CDR1 and CDR2 are MGHRA and YSYEKL. CDR3 size: 16 residues. CDR3 sequence: CASSQVSGALQETQYF. CDR3 in DNA: TGCGCCAGCAGCCAAGTAAGCGGAGCCCTCCAAGAGACCCAGTACTTC.

In its sample, this clonotype was seen many times. This rearrangement joins TRBV6-1 to TRBJ1-1; D is undetermined. The CDR3 length is 14 residues. V dropped 3 bases and J dropped 6 bases, with 14 bases sitting between them. Germline V gene sequence: CDR1 MNHNS, CDR2 SASEGT. CDR3 region: CASSEKGNFAEAFF. CDR3 coding DNA: TGTGCCAGCAGTGAGAAAGGGAACTTCGCTGAAGCTTTCTTT.

The sample holds many counts of this clonotype. The rearrangement joins TRBV28 to TRBJ1-2; D may be TRBD1 (6 bases). CDR1 is MDHEN, CDR2 SYDVKM, per germline. The CDR3 is made up of 15 amino acids. V lost 5 bases to trimming and J lost 8 bases, with 21 bases between them. The CDR3 loop is CASSQQTGSSGGYTF. CDR3 nucleotides: TGTGCCAGCAGTCAGCAGACAGGCTCCTCCGGAGGCTACACCTTC.

This clonotype has at least ten counts. The V call is TRBV2, the J call TRBJ2-1; no firm D call. The germline V gene encodes CDR1 SNHLY and CDR2 FYNNEI. This CDR3 spans 15 amino acids. V dropped 2 bases and J dropped 0 bases, with 8 bases sitting between them. The CDR3 loop reads CASSEQLSSYNEQFF. Written as DNA, the CDR3 is TGTGCCAGCAGTGAACAGCTTAGCTCCTACAATGAGCAGTTCTTC. Looking up the rest from reference TRBV2 and TRBJ2-1 gives the full variable domain: EPEVTQTPSHQVTQMGQEVILRCVPISNHLYFYWYRQILGQKVEFLVSFYNNEISEKSEIFDDQFSVERPDGSNFTLKIRSTKLEDSAMYFCASSEQLSSYNEQFFGPGTRLTVL.

CDR3 residues: CASSHGLAGDGARDTQYF. CDR3 DNA: TGTGCCAGTAGCCACGGACTAGCGGGAGATGGGGCGAGAGATACGCAGTATTTT. The chain combines TRBV19 with TRBJ2-3; TRBD2 matches at 13 bases. Per germline, CDR1 LNHDA and CDR2 SQIVND (reference sequence). This CDR3 is built from 18 residues. The V segment lost 6 bases and the J segment 5 bases; nucleotides outside the gene matches: 14.

This clonotype was observed a few times. The J gene is TRBJ1-5, the V gene TRBV6-1, with a possible D match to TRBD1 (5 bases). Deletions cut 8 bases from V and 3 bases from J, with 14 bases between. The CDR3 has 14 residues. CDR1 MNHNS and CDR2 SASEGT come from the germline V gene. DNA of the CDR3: TGTGCCAGCGGGGGGACGGCCCTCAATCAGCCCCAGCATTTT. Translating gives CASGGTALNQPQHF.

This clonotype was observed many times. The chain has TRBV27 and TRBJ2-7; 10 bases agree with TRBD1. Looked up from germline, CDR1 is MNHEY and CDR2 is SMNVEV (reference sequence). The CDR3 length is 15 residues. Trimming took 3 bases from V and 3 from J; bases not matched to a gene: 5. The CDR3 here is CASSFRRTGGYEQYV. In DNA, the CDR3 is TGTGCCAGCAGTTTCCGTCGGACAGGGGGCTACGAGCAGTACGTC.

With respect to this clonotype: A much larger clonotype is one base distant, so this may be a read error. This chain links TRBV7-8 with TRBJ1-2; 9 nucleotides agree with TRBD1. CDR1 and CDR2 (germline): SGHVS, FQNEAQ. The ends lost 3 bases at V and 8 bases at J; junction bases unmatched: 7. The CDR3 sequence is 14 residues long. CDR3 in amino acids: CASSFRRDRVGYTF. Here the CDR3 DNA reads TGTGCCAGCAGCTTCCGCCGGGACAGGGTCGGCTACACCTTC.

The V call is TRBV24-1, the J call TRBJ2-1, with 7 bases identical to TRBD1. The germline CDR1 and CDR2 sequences are KGHDR and SFDVKD. V shed 3 bases, J shed 4 bases, and the junction held 14 bases outside the gene matches. There are 18 residues in the CDR3. The CDR3, as DNA: TGTGCCACCAGTGATCCGGACACCGGGACAGCTACTTACAATGAGCAGTTCTTC. It yields the protein CATSDPDTGTATYNEQFF.

The gene calls are TRBV27 and TRBJ2-1; TRBD2 agrees at 10 bases. The J segment lost 5 bases and the V segment lost 8 bases, leaving 6 bases of the junction unmatched. CDR3 length equals 14 residues. CDR1 and CDR2 from the germline V gene are MNHEY and SMNVEV (reference sequence). CDR3 loop: CASEREGLHNEQFF. In nucleotides, the CDR3 is TGTGCCAGCGAGCGGGAGGGTTTGCACAATGAGCAGTTCTTC.

This clonotype was seen at least ten times. The gene calls are TRBV29-1 and TRBJ1-5, with D unclear. Germline CDR1 SQVTM, CDR2 ANQGSEA. V lost 4 bases, J lost 2 bases, and 9 bases lay in between. The CDR3 extends over 13 amino acids. In nucleotides, the CDR3 is TGCAGCGTTGCGGACGGGGGCAATCAGCCCCAGCATTTT. It yields the protein CSVADGGNQPQHF.